This T cell receptor beta chain emerged from a study of blood T cell repertoires in COVID-19. As handled by the study authors: Estimates of nucleated cell counts were drawn from the amplification of reference gene primers. Profiled with immunoSEQ multiplex PCR; TCRdb holds only in-frame clones, not every one. V and J calls and clone size are given by that table; D and trimming were obtained from the DNA. Among about 240,000 clones listed, 82% were seen once. The CDR3 spans 15 residues. The germline gives CDR1 SEHNR, CDR2 FQNEAQ (reference sequence). Trimming removed 2 bases at V and 7 bases at J, with 15 bases between.

The V gene is TRBV7-9, the J gene TRBJ2-1, with TRBD2 as a possible D gene (7 bases). This receptor was identified in a woman aged 55-70 years with active or convalescent COVID-19. The sample comprised peripheral blood. CDR3 protein: CASSLIKGGGNEQFF. CDR3 coding DNA: TGTGCCAGCAGCTTAATAAAGGGGGGAGGGAATGAGCAGTTCTTC. The full variable domain, completed using reference TRBV7-9 and TRBJ2-1, is DTGVSQNPRHKITKRGQNVTFRCDPISEHNRLYWYRQTLGQGPEFLTYFQNEAQLEKSRLLSDRFSAERPKGSFSTLEIQRTEQGDSAMYLCASSLIKGGGNEQFFGPGTRLTVL.